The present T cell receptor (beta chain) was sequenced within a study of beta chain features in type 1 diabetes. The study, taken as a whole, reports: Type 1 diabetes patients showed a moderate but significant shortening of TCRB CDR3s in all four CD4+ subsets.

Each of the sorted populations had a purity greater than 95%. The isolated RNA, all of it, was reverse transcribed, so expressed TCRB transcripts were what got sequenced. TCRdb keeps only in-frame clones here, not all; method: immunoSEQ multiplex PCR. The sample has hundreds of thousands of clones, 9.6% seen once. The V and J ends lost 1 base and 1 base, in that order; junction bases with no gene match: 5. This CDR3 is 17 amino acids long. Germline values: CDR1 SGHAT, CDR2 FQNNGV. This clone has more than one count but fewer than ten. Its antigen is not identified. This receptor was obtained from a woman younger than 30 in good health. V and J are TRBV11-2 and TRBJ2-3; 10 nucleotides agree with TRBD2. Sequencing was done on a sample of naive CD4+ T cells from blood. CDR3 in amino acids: CASSLVGGTSGTDTQYF. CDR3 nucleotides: TGTGCCAGCAGCTTAGTCGGGGGGACTAGCGGCACAGATACGCAGTATTTT. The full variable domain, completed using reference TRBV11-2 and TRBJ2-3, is EAGVAQSPRYKIIEKRQSVAFWCNPISGHATLYWYQQILGQGPKLLIQFQNNGVVDDSQLPKDRFSAERLKGVDSTLKIQPAKLEDSAVYLCASSLVGGTSGTDTQYFGPGTRLTVL.